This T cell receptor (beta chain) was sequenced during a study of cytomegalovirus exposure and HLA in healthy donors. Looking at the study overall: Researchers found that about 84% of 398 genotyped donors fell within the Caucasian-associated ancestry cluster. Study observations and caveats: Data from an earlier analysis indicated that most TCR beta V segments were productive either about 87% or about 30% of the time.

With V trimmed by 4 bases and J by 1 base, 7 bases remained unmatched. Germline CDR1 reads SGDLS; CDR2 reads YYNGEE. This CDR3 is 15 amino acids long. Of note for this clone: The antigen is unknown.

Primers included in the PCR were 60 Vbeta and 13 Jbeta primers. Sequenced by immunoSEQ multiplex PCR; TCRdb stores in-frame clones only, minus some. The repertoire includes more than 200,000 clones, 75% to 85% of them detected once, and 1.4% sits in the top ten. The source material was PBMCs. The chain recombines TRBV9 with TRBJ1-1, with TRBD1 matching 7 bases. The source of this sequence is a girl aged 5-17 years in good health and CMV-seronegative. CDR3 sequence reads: CASSPGGIGNTEAFF. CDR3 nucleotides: TGTGCCAGCAGCCCAGGGGGGATCGGGAACACTGAAGCTTTCTTT.